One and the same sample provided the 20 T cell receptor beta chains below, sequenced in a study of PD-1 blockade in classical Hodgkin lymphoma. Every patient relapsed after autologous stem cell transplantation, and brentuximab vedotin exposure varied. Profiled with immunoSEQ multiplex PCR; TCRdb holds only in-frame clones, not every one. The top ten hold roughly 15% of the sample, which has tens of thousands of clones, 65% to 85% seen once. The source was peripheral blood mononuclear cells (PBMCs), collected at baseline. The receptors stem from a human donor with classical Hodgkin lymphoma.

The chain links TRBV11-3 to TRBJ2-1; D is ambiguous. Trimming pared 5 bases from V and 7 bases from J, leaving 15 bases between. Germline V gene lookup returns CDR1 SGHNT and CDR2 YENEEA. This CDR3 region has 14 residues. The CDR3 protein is CASSPAPIENEQFF. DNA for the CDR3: TGTGCCAGCAGCCCGGCGCCAATTGAGAATGAGCAGTTCTTC.

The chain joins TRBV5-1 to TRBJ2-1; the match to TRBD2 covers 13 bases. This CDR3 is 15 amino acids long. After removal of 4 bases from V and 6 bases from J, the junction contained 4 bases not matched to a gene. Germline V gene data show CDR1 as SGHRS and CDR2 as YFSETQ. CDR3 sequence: CASSLWTSGSNEQFF. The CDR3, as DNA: TGCGCCAGCAGCCTTTGGACTAGCGGGAGCAATGAGCAGTTCTTC.

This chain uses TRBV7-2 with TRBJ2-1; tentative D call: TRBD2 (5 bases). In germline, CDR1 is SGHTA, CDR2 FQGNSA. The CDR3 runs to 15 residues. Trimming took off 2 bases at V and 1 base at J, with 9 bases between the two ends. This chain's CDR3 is CASSLQAVSYNEQFF. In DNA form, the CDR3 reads TGTGCCAGCAGCTTACAAGCGGTTTCCTACAATGAGCAGTTCTTC.

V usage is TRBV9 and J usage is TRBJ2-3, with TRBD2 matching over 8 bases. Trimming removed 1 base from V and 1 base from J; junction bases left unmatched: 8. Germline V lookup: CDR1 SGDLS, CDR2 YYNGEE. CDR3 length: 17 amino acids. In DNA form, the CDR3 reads TGTGCCAGCAGCGTATCCCCAAGCGGGAGAGGCACAGATACGCAGTATTTT. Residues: CASSVSPSGRGTDTQYF.

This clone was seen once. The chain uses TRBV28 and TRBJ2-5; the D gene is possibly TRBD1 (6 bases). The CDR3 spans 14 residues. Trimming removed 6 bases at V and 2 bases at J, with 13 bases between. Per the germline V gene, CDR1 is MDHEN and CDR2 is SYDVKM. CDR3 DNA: TGTGCCAGCAGCCTATACAGGGAGCAAGAGACCCAGTACTTC. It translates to CASSLYREQETQYF.

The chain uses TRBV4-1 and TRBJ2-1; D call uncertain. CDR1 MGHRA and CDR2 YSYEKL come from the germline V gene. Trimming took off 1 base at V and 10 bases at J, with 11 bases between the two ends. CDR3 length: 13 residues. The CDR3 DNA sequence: TGCGCCAGCAGCCAAGCGAATGGGCGGGAGCAGTTCTTC. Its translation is CASSQANGREQFF.

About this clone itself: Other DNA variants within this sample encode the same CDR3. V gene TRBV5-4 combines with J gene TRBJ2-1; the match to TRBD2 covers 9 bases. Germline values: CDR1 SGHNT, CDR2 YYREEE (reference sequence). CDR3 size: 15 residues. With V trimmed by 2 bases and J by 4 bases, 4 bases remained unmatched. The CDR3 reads CASSFAGGSYNEQFF. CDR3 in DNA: TGTGCCAGCAGCTTTGCGGGAGGGTCTTACAATGAGCAGTTCTTC.

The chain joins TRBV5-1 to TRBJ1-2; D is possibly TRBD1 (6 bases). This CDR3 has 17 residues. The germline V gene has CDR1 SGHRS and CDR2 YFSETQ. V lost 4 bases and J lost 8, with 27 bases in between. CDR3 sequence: CASSRGDTGRGNIGYTF. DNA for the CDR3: TGCGCCAGCAGCCGAGGGGACACAGGGAGGGGGAATATCGGCTACACCTTC.

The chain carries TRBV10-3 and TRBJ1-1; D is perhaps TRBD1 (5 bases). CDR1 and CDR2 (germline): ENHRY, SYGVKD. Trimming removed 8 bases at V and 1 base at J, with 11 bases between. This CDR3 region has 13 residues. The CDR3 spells CAILSGANTEAFF. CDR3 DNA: TGTGCCATCCTTTCCGGGGCGAACACTGAAGCTTTCTTT.

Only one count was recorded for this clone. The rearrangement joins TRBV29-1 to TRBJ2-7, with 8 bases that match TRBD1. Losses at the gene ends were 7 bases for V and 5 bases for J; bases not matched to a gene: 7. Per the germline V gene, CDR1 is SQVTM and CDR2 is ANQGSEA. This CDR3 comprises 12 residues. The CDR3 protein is CSGGQGLNEQYF. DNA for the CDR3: TGCAGCGGTGGACAGGGCCTAAACGAGCAGTACTTC.

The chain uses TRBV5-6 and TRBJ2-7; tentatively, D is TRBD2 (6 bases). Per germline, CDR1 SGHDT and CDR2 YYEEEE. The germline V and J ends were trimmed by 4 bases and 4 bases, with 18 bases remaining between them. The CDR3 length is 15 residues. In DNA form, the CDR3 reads TGTGCCAGCAGCCTGGAAGGGGACTTATTATACGAGCAGTACTTC. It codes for CASSLEGDLLYEQYF.

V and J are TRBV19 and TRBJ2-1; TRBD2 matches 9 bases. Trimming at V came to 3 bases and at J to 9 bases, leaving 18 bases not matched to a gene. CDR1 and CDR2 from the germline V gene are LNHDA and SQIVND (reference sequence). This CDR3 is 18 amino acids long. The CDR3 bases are TGTGCCAGTAGTATCTATGGGCTAGGGACTAGCTTTTCCGGTGAGCAGTTCTTC. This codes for CASSIYGLGTSFSGEQFF.

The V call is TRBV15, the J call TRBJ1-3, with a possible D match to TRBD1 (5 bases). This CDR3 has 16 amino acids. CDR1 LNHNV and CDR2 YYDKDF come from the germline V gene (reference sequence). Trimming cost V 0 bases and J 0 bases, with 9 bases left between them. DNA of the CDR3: TGTGCCACCAGCAGAGAGACAGCGAGCTCTGGAAACACCATATATTTT. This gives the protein CATSRETASSGNTIYF.

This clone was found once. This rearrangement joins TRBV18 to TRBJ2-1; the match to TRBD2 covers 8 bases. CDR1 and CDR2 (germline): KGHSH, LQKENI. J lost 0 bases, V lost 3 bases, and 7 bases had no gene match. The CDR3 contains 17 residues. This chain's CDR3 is CASSPSLGTSSYNEQFF. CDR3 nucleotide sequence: TGTGCCAGCTCACCCTCCTTGGGGACTAGCTCCTACAATGAGCAGTTCTTC.

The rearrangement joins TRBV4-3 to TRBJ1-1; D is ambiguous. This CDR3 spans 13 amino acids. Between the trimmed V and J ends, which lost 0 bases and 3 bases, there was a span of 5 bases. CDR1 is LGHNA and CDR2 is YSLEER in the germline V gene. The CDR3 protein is CASSQEWDTEAFF. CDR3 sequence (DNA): TGCGCCAGCAGCCAAGAATGGGACACTGAAGCTTTCTTT.

CDR3: CASTPGQGAFGELFF. CDR3 nucleotides: TGTGCCAGCACGCCGGGACAGGGGGCTTTCGGGGAGCTGTTTTTT. The chain employs TRBV6-5 and TRBJ2-2; 12 nucleotides line up with TRBD1. The ends lost 7 bases at V and 7 bases at J; junction bases unmatched: 7. The CDR3 has 15 residues. The germline V gene has CDR1 MNHEY and CDR2 SVGAGI.

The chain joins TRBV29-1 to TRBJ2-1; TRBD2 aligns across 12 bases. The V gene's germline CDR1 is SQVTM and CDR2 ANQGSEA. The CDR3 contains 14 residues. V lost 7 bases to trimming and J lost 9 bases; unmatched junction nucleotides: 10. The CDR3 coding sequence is TGCAGCGGCAGACTAGCGGGAGTCCGGGGTGAGCAGTTCTTC. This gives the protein CSGRLAGVRGEQFF.

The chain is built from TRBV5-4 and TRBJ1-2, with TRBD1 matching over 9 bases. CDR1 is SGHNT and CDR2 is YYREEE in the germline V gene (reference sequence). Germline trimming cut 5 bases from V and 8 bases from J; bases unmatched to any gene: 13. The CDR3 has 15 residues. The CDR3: CASRWGQGSSVGYTF. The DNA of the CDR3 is TGTGCCAGCAGGTGGGGACAGGGCTCTTCTGTCGGCTACACCTTC.

The CDR3 reads CASSQDAAGTGELFF. DNA for the CDR3: TGCGCCAGCAGCCAAGATGCTGCAGGGACCGGGGAGCTGTTTTTT. The rearrangement joins TRBV4-3 to TRBJ2-2; perhaps TRBD1 as D (5 bases). The germline V and J ends were trimmed by 0 bases and 5 bases, with 10 bases remaining between them. From germline, CDR1 is LGHNA and CDR2 YSLEER. The CDR3 length is 15 residues.

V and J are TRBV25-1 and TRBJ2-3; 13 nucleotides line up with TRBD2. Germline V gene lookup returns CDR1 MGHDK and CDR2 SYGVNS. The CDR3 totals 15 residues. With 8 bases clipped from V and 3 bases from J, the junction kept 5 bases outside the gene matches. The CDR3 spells CASSRLAGGTDTQYF. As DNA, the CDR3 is TGTGCCAGCTCCCGACTAGCGGGAGGAACAGATACGCAGTATTTT.